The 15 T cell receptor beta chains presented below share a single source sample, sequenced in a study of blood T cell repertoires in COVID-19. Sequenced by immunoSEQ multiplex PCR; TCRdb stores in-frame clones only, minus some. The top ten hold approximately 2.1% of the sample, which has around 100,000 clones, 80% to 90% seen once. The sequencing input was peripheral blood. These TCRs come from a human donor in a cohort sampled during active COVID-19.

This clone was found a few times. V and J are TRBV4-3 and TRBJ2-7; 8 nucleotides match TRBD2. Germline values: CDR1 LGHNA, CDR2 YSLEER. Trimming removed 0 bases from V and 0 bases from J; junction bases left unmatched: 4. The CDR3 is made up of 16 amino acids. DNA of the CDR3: TGCGCCAGCAGCCAAGACGGTAGCGGGGCCTCCTACGAGCAGTACTTC. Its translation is CASSQDGSGASYEQYF.

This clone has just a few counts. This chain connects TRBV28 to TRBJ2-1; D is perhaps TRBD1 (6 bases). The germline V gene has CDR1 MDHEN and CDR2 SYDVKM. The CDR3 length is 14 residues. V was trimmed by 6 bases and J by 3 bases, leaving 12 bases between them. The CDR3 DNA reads TGTGCCAGCAGGCAGGACAGCCTCTACAATGAGCAGTTCTTC. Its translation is CASRQDSLYNEQFF.

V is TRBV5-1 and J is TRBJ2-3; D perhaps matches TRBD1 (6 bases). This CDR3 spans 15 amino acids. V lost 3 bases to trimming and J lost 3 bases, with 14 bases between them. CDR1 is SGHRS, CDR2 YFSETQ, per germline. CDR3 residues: CASSSPETGTDTQYF. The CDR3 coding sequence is TGCGCCAGCAGCTCCCCCGAGACAGGTACAGATACGCAGTATTTT.

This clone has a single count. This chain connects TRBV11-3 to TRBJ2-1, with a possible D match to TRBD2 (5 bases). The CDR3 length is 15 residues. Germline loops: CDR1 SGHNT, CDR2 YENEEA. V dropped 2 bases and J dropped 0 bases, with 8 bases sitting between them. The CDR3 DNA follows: TGTGCCAGCAGCTTAAACGGGGACTCCTACAATGAGCAGTTCTTC. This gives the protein CASSLNGDSYNEQFF.

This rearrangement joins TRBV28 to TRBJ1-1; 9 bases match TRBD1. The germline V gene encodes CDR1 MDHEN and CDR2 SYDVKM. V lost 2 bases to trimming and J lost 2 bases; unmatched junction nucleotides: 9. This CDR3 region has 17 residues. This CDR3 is CASSLAGGQGLNTEAFF. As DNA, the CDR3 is TGTGCCAGCAGTTTAGCTGGGGGACAGGGATTAAACACTGAAGCTTTCTTT.

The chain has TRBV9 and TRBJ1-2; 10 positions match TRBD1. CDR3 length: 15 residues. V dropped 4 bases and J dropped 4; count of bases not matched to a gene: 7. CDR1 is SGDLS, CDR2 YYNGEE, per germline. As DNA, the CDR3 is TGTGCCAGCAGCCCGGGGACAGGGGTGGCCTATGGCTACACCTTC. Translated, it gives CASSPGTGVAYGYTF.

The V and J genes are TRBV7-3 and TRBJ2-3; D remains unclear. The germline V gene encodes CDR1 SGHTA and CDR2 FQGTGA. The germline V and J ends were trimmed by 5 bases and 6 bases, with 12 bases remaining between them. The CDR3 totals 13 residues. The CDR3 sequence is CASSPDPEDTQYF. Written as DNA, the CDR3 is TGTGCCAGCAGCCCTGATCCCGAGGATACGCAGTATTTT.

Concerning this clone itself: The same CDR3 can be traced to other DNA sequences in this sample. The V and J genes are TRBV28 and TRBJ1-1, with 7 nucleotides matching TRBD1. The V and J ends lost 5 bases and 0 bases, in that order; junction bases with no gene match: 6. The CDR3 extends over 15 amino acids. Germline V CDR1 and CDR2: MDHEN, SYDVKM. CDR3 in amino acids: CASSPPTGMNTEAFF. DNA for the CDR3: TGTGCCAGCAGTCCCCCGACAGGGATGAACACTGAAGCTTTCTTT.

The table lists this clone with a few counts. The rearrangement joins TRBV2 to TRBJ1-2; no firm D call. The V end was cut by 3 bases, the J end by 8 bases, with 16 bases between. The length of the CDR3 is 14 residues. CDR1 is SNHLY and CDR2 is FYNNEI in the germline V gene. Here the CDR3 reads CASSENPSSGGYTF. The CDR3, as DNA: TGTGCCAGCAGTGAGAATCCCTCCAGCGGAGGCTACACCTTC.

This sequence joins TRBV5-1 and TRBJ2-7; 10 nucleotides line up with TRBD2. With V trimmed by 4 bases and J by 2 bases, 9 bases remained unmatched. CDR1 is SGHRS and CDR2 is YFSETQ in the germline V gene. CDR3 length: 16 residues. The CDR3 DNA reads TGCGCCAGCAGCCGGGTGTTAGCGGGGGGCCCCTACGAGCAGTACTTC. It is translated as CASSRVLAGGPYEQYF.

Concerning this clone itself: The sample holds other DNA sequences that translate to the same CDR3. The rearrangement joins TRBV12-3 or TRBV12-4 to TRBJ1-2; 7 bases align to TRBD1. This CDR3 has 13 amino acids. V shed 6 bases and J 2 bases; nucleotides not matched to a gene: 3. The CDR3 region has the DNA TGTGCCAGCAGCTTGGGACAGAACTATGGCTACACCTTC. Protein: CASSLGQNYGYTF.

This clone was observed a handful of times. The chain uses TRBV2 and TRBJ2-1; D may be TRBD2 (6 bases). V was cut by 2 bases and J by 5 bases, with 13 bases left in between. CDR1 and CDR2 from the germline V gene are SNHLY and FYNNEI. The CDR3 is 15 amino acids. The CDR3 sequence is CASSEQEGRDNEQFF. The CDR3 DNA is TGTGCCAGCAGTGAACAGGAGGGCAGGGACAATGAGCAGTTCTTC.

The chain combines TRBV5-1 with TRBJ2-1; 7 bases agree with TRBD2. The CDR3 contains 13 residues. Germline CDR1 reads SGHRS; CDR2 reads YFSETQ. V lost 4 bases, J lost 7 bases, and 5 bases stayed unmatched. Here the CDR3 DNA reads TGCGCCAGCAGCCAGGGACTAACGAATGAGCAGTTCTTC. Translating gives CASSQGLTNEQFF.

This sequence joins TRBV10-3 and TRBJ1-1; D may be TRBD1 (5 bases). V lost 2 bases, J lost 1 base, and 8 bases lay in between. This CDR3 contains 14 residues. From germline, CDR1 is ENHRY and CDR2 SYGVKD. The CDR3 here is CAISEATGNTEAFF. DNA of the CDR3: TGTGCCATCAGTGAGGCTACAGGGAACACTGAAGCTTTCTTT.

The CDR3 protein is CASSLAGTGSNQPQHF. CDR3 in DNA: TGTGCCAGCAGTTTAGCCGGGACAGGGAGCAATCAGCCCCAGCATTTT. The rearrangement links TRBV28 to TRBJ1-5, with TRBD1 matching 9 bases. Germline trimming cut 2 bases from V and 1 base from J; bases unmatched to any gene: 3. The CDR3 has 16 amino acids. The germline gives CDR1 MDHEN, CDR2 SYDVKM.